The next 2 T cell receptor beta chains were all read from a single sample in a study of CD8 T cells in Susac syndrome. RNA in amounts of roughly 0.5 to 1 ug was reverse transcribed with random hexamers. In TCRdb, the immunoSEQ multiplex PCR reads were re-called with MiXCR into one record per CDR3 protein. Here the sample spans roughly 200,000 distinct CDR3 sequences, under 97% being singletons. The sequenced material came from CD4+ T cells from PBMCs. The receptors shown here come from a human donor with multiple sclerosis.

The V and J genes are TRBV29-1 and TRBJ2-1; a weak D match, TRBD2 (5 bases). Trimming left V 7 bases short and J 5 bases short, with 6 bases between. Germline CDR1 and CDR2: SQVTM and ANQGSEA. The CDR3 covers 10 residues. This CDR3 is CSGENNEQFF. CDR3 sequence (DNA): TGCAGCGGGGAGAACAATGAGCAGTTCTTC.

This rearrangement joins TRBV9 to TRBJ2-2; possibly TRBD1 for D (5 bases). V was trimmed by 2 bases and J by 4 bases, leaving 6 bases between them. CDR1 is SGDLS and CDR2 is YYNGEE in the germline V gene. CDR3 length: 13 residues. The CDR3 loop is CASSVQGTGELFF. The CDR3 DNA is TGTGCCAGCAGCGTCCAGGGCACCGGGGAGCTGTTTTTT. Combining the CDR3 with reference TRBV9 and TRBJ2-2 gives the whole variable domain DSGVTQTPKHLITATGQRVTLRCSPRSGDLSVYWYQQSLDQGLQFLIQYYNGEERAKGNILERFSAQQFPDLHSELNLSSLELGDSALYFCASSVQGTGELFFGEGSRLTVL.